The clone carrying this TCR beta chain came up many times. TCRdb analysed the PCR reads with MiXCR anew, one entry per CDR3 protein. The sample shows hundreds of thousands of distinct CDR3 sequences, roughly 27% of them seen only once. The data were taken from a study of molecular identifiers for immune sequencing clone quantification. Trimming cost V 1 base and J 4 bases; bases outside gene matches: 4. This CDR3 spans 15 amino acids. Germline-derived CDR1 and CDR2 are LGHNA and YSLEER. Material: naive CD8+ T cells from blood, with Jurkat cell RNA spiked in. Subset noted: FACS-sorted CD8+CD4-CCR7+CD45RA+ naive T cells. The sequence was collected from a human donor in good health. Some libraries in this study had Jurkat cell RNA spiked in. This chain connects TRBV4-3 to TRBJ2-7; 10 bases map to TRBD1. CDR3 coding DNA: TGCGCCAGCAGCCAAGGTCGGACAGGGGGTTACGAGCAGTACTTC. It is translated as CASSQGRTGGYEQYF.